This record covers a single TCR beta chain. Its antigen is not known. Assay used: immunoSEQ multiplex PCR; TCRdb lists only in-frame clones, some missing. The sample has over 55,000 clones, about 90% seen once. A history of autoimmune disease or systemic immunosuppression excluded patients. Per the germline V gene, CDR1 is SGHTS and CDR2 is YDEGEE. The CDR3 contains 15 residues. Deletions cut 1 base from V and 2 bases from J, with 13 bases between. This sample stems from a study of OX40 agonist ivuxolimab in advanced cancers. As for the study in general: Mean age about 60 years, range roughly 20 to 85; around 80% male. Study-level results: Antigen specificity was not determined for the expanded peripheral T cells. CD8+ T cells averaged more expanded clones than CD4+.

This chain uses TRBV5-8 with TRBJ2-7; D possibly corresponds to TRBD2 (6 bases). This TCR came from an adult with an advanced solid tumor such as melanoma, head and neck, liver or kidney cancer. The sequences come from CD4+ or CD8+ T cells sorted from blood, collected in a trial of the OX40 agonist ivuxolimab. DNA for the CDR3: TGTGCCAGCAGCTTGCTGTCGGGAGCCCCCTACGAGCAGTACTTC. It encodes CASSLLSGAPYEQYF.